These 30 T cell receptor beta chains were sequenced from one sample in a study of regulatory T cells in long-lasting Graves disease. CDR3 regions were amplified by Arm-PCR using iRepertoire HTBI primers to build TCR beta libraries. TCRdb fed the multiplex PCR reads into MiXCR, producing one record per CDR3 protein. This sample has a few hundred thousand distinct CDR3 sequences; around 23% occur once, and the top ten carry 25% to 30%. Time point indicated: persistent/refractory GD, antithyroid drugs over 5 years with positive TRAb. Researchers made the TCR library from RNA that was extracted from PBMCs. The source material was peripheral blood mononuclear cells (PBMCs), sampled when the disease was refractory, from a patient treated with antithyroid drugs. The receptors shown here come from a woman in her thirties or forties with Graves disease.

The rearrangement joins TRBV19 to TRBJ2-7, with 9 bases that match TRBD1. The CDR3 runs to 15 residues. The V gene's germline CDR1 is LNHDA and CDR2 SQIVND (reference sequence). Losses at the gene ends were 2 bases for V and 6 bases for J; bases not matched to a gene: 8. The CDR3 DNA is TGTGCCAGTAGTATACCCGGACAGGGGCTCGCCGAGCAGTACTTC. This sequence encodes CASSIPGQGLAEQYF. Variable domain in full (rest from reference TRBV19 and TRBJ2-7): DGGITQSPKYLFRKEGQNVTLSCEQNLNHDAMYWYRQDPGQGLRLIYYSQIVNDFQKGDIAEGYSVSREKKESFPLTVTSAQKNPTAFYLCASSIPGQGLAEQYFGPGTRLTVT.

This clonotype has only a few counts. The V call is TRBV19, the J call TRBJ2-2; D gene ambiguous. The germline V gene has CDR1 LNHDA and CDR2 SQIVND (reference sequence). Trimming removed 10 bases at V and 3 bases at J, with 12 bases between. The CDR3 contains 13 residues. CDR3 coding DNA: TGTGCCACCCCTAAGCCCGACACCGGGGAGCTGTTTTTT. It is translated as CATPKPDTGELFF.

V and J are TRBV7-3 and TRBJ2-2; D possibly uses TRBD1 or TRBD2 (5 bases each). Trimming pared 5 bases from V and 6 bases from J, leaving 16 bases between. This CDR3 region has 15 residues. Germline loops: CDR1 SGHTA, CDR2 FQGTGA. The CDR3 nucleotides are TGTGCCAGCAGCCCCCTGGGGGTGTGGGCCGGGGAGCTGTTTTTT. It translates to CASSPLGVWAGELFF.

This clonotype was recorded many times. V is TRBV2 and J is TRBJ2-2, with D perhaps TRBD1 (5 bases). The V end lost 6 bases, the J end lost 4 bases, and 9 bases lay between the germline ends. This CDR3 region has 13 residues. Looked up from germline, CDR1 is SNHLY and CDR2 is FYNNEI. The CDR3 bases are TGTGCCAGCAGCTCTAGGGGCACCGGGGAGCTGTTTTTT. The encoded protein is CASSSRGTGELFF.

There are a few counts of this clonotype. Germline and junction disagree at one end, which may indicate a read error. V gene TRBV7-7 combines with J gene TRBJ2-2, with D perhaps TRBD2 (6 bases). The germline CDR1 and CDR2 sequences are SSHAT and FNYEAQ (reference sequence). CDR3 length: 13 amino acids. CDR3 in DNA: TGTGCTAGCAGCTTAGGGGAGGCCGGGGAGCTGTTTTTT. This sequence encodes CASSLGEAGELFF.

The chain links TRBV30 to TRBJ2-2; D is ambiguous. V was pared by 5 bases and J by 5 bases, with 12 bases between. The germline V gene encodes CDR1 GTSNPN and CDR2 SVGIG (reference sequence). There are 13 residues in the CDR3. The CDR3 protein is CAWLLYGTGELFF. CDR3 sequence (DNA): TGTGCCTGGTTATTGTACGGGACCGGGGAGCTGTTTTTT.

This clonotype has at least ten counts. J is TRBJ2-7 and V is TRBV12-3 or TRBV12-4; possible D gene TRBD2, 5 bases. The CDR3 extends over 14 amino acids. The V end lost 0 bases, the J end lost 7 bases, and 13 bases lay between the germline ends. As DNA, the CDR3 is TGTGCCAGCAGTTTAGCTCGGGGTACGGGGGAGCAGTACTTC. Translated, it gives CASSLARGTGEQYF.

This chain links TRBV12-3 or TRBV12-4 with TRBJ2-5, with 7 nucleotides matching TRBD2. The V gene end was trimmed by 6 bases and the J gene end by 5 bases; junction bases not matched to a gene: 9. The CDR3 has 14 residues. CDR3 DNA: TGTGCCAGCAGCGTGGGACTAAATCGCGAGACCCAGTACTTC. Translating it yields CASSVGLNRETQYF.

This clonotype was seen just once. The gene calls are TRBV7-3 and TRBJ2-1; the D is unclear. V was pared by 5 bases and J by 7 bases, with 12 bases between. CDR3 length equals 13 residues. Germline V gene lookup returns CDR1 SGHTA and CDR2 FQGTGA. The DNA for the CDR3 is TGTGCCAGCAGCCTCGCCCGGGCTAATGAGCAGTTCTTC. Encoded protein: CASSLARANEQFF.

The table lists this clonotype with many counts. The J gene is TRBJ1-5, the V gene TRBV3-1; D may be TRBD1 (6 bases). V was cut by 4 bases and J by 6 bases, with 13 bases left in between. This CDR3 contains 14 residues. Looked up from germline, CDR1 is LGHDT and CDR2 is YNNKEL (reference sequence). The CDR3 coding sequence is TGTGCCAGCAGCCTAACAGGGAATGGTCAGCCCCAGCATTTT. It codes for CASSLTGNGQPQHF.

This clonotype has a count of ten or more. This chain's CDR3 is CASSPRGTVAKNIQYF. CDR3 nucleotide sequence: TGTGCCAGCAGCCCTAGAGGGACCGTAGCCAAAAACATTCAGTACTTC. The V gene is TRBV11-2, the J gene TRBJ2-4; D tentatively reads TRBD1 or TRBD2 (5 bases each). The CDR3 totals 16 residues. With 5 bases removed from V and 0 bases from J, the gap between germline ends came to 14 bases. The germline gives CDR1 SGHAT, CDR2 FQNNGV.

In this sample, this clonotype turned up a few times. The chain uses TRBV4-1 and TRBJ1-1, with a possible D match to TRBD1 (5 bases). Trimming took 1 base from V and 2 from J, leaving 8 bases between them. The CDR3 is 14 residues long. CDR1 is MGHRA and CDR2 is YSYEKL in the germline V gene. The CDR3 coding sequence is TGCGCCAGCAGCCAAGTGGGGCTAAACACTGAAGCTTTCTTT. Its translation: CASSQVGLNTEAFF.

Here the CDR3 reads CASSPTSGISYNEQFF. In DNA form, the CDR3 reads TGTGCCAGCAGTCCTACTAGCGGAATCTCCTACAATGAGCAGTTCTTC. The J gene is TRBJ2-1, the V gene TRBV6-1; 8 bases fit TRBD2. Looked up from germline, CDR1 is MNHNS and CDR2 is SASEGT. Germline trimming cut 5 bases from V and 0 bases from J; bases unmatched to any gene: 6. CDR3 length: 16 residues.

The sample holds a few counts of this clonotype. The chain's CDR3 is CASSQPGQRRQPQHF. CDR3 sequence (DNA): TGCGCCAGCAGCCAACCGGGACAAAGACGTCAGCCCCAGCATTTT. The rearrangement joins TRBV5-1 to TRBJ1-5; D may be TRBD1 (6 bases). This CDR3 contains 15 residues. Germline V gene lookup returns CDR1 SGHRS and CDR2 YFSETQ. Trimming removed 4 bases from V and 6 bases from J, with 17 bases in between.

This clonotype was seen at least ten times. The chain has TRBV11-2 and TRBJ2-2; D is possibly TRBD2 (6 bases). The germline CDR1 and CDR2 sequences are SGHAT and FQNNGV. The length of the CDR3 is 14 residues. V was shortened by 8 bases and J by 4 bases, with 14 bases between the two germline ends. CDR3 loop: CASAALAGTGELFF. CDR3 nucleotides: TGTGCCAGCGCCGCACTAGCCGGCACCGGGGAGCTGTTTTTT. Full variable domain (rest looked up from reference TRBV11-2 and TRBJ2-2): EAGVAQSPRYKIIEKRQSVAFWCNPISGHATLYWYQQILGQGPKLLIQFQNNGVVDDSQLPKDRFSAERLKGVDSTLKIQPAKLEDSAVYLCASAALAGTGELFFGEGSRLTVL.

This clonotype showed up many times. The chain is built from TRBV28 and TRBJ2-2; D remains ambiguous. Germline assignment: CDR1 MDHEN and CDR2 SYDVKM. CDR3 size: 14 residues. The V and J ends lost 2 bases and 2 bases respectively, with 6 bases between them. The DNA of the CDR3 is TGTGCCAGCAGTTTAAATTATAACACCGGGGAGCTGTTTTTT. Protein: CASSLNYNTGELFF.

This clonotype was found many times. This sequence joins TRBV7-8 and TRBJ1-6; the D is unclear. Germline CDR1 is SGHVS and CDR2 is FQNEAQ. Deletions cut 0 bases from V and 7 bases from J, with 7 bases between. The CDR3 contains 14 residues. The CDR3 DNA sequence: TGTGCCAGCAGCTTAGCTCAGGAGAATTCACCCCTCCACTTT. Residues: CASSLAQENSPLHF.

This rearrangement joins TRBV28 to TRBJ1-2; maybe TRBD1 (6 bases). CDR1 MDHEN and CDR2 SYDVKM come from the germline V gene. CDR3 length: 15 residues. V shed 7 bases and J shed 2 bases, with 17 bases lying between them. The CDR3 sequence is CASMTVQGTNYGYTF. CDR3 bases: TGTGCCAGCATGACGGTCCAGGGGACGAACTATGGCTACACCTTC.

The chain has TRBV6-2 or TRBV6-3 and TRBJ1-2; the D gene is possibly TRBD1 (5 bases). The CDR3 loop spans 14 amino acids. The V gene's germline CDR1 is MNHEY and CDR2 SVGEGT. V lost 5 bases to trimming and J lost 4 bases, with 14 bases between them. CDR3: CASSEWAGSYGYTF. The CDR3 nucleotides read TGTGCCAGCAGTGAATGGGCAGGGAGCTATGGCTACACCTTC.

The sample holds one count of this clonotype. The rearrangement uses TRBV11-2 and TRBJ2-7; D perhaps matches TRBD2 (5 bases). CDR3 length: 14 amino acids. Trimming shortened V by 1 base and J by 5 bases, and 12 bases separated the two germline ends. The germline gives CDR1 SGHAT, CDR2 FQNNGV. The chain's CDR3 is CASSLAPGRDEQYF. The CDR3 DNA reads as TGTGCCAGCAGCTTAGCACCGGGAAGGGACGAGCAGTACTTC.

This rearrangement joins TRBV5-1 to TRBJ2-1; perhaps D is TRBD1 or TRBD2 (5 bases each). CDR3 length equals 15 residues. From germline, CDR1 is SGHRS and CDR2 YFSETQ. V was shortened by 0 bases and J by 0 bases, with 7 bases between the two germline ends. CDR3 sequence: CASSLAGTSYNEQFF. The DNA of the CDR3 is TGCGCCAGCAGCTTGGCCGGGACCTCCTACAATGAGCAGTTCTTC. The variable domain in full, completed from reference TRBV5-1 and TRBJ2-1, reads KAGVTQTPRYLIKTRGQQVTLSCSPISGHRSVSWYQQTPGQGLQFLFEYFSETQRNKGNFPGRFSGRQFSNSRSEMNVSTLELGDSALYLCASSLAGTSYNEQFFGPGTRLTVL.

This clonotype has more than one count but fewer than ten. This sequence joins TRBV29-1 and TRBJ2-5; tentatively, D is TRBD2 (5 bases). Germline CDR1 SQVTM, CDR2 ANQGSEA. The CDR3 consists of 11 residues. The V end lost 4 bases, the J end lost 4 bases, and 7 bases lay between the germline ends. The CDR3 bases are TGCAGCGTTGGAGGGTCAGAGACCCAGTACTTC. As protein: CSVGGSETQYF.

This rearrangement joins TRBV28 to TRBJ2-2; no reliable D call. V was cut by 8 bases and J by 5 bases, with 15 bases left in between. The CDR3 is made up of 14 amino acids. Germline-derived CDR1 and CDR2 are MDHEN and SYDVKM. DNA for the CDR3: TGTGCCAGCCGGTGGGGTGGGATGACCGGGGAGCTGTTTTTT. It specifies CASRWGGMTGELFF.

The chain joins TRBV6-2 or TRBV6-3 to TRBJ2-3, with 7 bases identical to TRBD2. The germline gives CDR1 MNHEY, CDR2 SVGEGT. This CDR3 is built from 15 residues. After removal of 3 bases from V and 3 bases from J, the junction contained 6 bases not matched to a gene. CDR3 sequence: CASSYLLAVTDTQYF. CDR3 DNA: TGTGCCAGCAGTTATCTTCTAGCGGTAACAGATACGCAGTATTTT.

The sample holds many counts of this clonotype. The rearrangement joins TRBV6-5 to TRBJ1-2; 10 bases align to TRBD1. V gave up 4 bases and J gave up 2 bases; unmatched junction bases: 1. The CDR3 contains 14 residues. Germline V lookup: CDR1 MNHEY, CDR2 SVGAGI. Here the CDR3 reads CASSWTGGNYGYTF. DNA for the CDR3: TGTGCCAGCAGTTGGACAGGGGGGAACTATGGCTACACCTTC.

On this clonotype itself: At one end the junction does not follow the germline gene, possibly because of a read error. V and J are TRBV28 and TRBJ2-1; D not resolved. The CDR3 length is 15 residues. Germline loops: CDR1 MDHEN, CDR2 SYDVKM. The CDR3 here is CAGSLSLDGYNEQFF. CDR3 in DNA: TGTGCCGGCAGTTTATCCCTAGACGGTTACAATGAGCAGTTCTTC.

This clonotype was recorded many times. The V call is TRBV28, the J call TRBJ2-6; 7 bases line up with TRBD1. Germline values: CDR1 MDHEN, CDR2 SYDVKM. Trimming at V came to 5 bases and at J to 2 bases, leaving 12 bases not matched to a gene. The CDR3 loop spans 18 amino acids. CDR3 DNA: TGTGCCAGCAGTACAACTTCAGACAGGGAGACTGGGGCCAACGTCCTGACTTTC. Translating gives CASSTTSDRETGANVLTF.

The CDR3 coding sequence is TGTGCCAGCGGGAGGCTAGCGGGATCGGGGGAGCTGTTTTTT. This codes for CASGRLAGSGELFF. V is TRBV27 and J is TRBJ2-2, with TRBD2 identical over 9 bases. Trimming at V came to 8 bases and at J to 8 bases, leaving 9 bases not matched to a gene. The CDR3 length is 14 residues. CDR1 and CDR2 (germline): MNHEY, SMNVEV (reference sequence).

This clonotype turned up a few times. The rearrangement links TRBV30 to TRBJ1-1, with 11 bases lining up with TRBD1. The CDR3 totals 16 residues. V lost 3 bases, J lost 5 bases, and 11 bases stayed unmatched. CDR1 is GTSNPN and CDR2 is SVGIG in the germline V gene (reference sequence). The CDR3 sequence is CAWSDGDRGIETEAFF. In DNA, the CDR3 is TGTGCCTGGAGCGACGGGGACAGGGGGATAGAGACTGAAGCTTTCTTT.

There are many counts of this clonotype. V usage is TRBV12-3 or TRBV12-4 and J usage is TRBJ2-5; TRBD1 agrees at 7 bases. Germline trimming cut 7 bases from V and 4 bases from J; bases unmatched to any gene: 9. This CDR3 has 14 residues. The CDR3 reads CASTAQGGGETQYF. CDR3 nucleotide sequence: TGTGCCAGCACTGCCCAAGGGGGCGGAGAGACCCAGTACTTC.